This T cell receptor beta chain comes out of a study of memory CD4+ T cells and cytomegalovirus serostatus. Overall study context: Donors were healthy Belgian adults, several CMV seropositive and approximately 25 seronegative.

Study results and limitations: Median bootstrapped AUC for CMV status was around 0.96 originally, approximately 0.91 US-trained.

Points on this clone: Its antigen is unknown.

The table came from immunoSEQ multiplex PCR; TCRdb's copy has only in-frame clones and leaves some out. This table holds about 58,000 clones, under 90% found once. From germline, CDR1 is GTSNPN and CDR2 SVGIG (reference sequence). CDR3 length: 15 residues. Trimming left V 2 bases short and J 4 bases short, with 15 bases between. Single viable CD3+CD4+CD8-CD45RO+ cells were sorted as the memory CD4+ T cells. The rearrangement joins TRBV30 to TRBJ1-3; D perhaps matches TRBD1 (6 bases). The sequenced sample was memory CD4+ T cells from blood. The origin of this receptor is an adult in good health and CMV-seronegative. Some clones in this sample may be carry-over from other donors' samples. The DNA for the CDR3 is TGTGCCTGGAGTACGGGGACACTAATCGGAAACACCATATATTTT. The encoded protein is CAWSTGTLIGNTIYF.